This is a list of T cell receptor beta chains from one sample in a study of cytomegalovirus exposure and HLA in healthy donors. TCRdb's copy holds only in-frame clones and misses some; the assay was immunoSEQ multiplex PCR. The table lists fewer than 120,000 clones, 88% of them singletons. Sample: PBMCs. These receptors all stem from a young woman in good health and CMV-seropositive. Each CDR3 is given with its conserved first and last residue. The D gene is left open where the match is weak. Expanded clones get a size class; other rows say once, few or many, or leave the size out.

size,D,J,V,CDR3,DNA
.,.,TRBJ2-2,TRBV11-2,CASSFGGSGTGELFF,TGTGCCAGCAGCTTCGGGGGTTCGGGCACCGGGGAGCTGTTTTTT
.,TRBD2,TRBJ2-1,TRBV2,CASSEFGGEYNEQFF,TGTGCCAGCAGTGAGTTCGGGGGGGAGTACAATGAGCAGTTCTTC
.,.,TRBJ1-5,TRBV2,CASSESFGGNQPQHF,TGTGCCAGCAGTGAAAGCTTTGGGGGGAATCAGCCCCAGCATTTT
.,TRBD2,TRBJ2-1,TRBV5-1,CASSFGTSGRDEQFF,TGCGCCAGCAGTTTCGGGACTAGCGGACGTGATGAGCAGTTCTTC
.,TRBD2,TRBJ2-1,TRBV5-5,CASSPSGSSYNEQFF,TGTGCCAGCAGCCCCAGCGGGAGCTCCTACAATGAGCAGTTCTTC
.,TRBD1,TRBJ2-7,TRBV29-1,CSVETKRTGPHEQYF,TGCAGCGTTGAGACTAAAAGGACAGGGCCCCACGAGCAGTACTTC
.,.,TRBJ2-7,TRBV7-6,CASSRGRNEQYF,TGTGCCAGCAGCCGAGGGAGGAACGAGCAGTACTTC
.,TRBD2,TRBJ2-4,TRBV7-9,CASRDLAGDGSNIQYF,TGTGCCAGCAGGGATCTAGCGGGAGATGGGTCAAACATTCAGTACTTC
.,TRBD1,TRBJ1-3,TRBV4-2,CASSRSGTDSGNTIYF,TGTGCCAGCAGCCGATCCGGGACAGACTCTGGAAACACCATATATTTT
few,.,TRBJ2-7,TRBV9,CASSEGGAPSYEQYF,TGTGCCAGCAGCGAAGGGGGGGCTCCCTCCTACGAGCAGTACTTC
.,.,TRBJ2-5,TRBV4-1,CASGTSRGSSETQYF,TGCGCCAGCGGTACCTCTAGGGGGAGTTCAGAGACCCAGTACTTC
.,TRBD1,TRBJ1-1,TRBV2,CASRGQGAHTEAFF,TGTGCCAGCAGGGGACAGGGGGCGCACACTGAAGCTTTCTTT
.,.,TRBJ1-5,TRBV6-1,CASSERSIRQPQHF,TGTGCCAGCAGTGAACGGTCAATCCGCCAGCCCCAGCATTTT
.,TRBD2,TRBJ2-7,TRBV29-1,CSVVGGRAYEQYF,TGCAGCGTTGTGGGCGGGAGGGCCTACGAGCAGTACTTC
.,TRBD2,TRBJ2-2,TRBV7-3,CASSFSGSTGELFF,TGTGCCAGCAGCTTTAGCGGGAGCACTGGGGAGCTGTTTTTT
once,.,TRBJ2-1,TRBV5-5,CASSLGGGRLNEQFF,TGTGCCAGCAGCTTGGGCGGGGGCAGGCTCAATGAGCAGTTCTTC
.,.,TRBJ2-7,TRBV7-8,CASSLGRGYEQYF,TGTGCCAGCAGCTTGGGCAGGGGCTACGAGCAGTACTTC
.,TRBD1,TRBJ1-2,TRBV5-1,CASSPMSGPTGGRVGYTF,TGCGCCAGCAGCCCGATGTCGGGCCCGACAGGGGGCCGAGTTGGCTACACCTTC
.,TRBD1,TRBJ2-2,TRBV9,CASSVGRTGAGELFF,TGTGCCAGCAGCGTAGGCCGGACAGGGGCCGGGGAGCTGTTTTTT
.,.,TRBJ2-3,TRBV2,CASTSSGPGGPDTQYF,TGTGCCAGCACGTCTAGCGGCCCGGGGGGCCCAGATACGCAGTATTTT
.,.,TRBJ2-7,TRBV5-1,CASSLGPLVSYEQYF,TGCGCCAGCAGCTTGGGCCCCCTAGTCTCCTACGAGCAGTACTTC
few,TRBD2,TRBJ2-1,TRBV5-4,CASSWGLAGAYEQFF,TGTGCCAGCAGCTGGGGGTTAGCGGGAGCATATGAGCAGTTCTTC
.,.,TRBJ2-7,TRBV6-5,CASSYGPTGNPYEQYF,TGTGCCAGCAGTTACGGTCCGACAGGCAACCCCTACGAGCAGTACTTC
.,.,TRBJ2-2,TRBV7-6,CASSVSVPGELFF,TGTGCCAGCAGTGTGTCCGTTCCCGGGGAGCTGTTTTTT
.,.,TRBJ1-1,TRBV5-6,CASSLETPRGAFF,TGTGCCAGCAGCCTTGAGACCCCTCGGGGAGCTTTCTTT
.,.,TRBJ2-1,TRBV27,CASSLLGASYNEQFF,TGTGCCAGCAGTTTATTAGGGGCGTCCTACAATGAGCAGTTCTTC
.,TRBD2,TRBJ2-1,TRBV10-3,CAISRTSGVWNEQFF,TGTGCCATCAGCAGGACTAGCGGGGTGTGGAATGAGCAGTTCTTC
.,.,TRBJ1-1,TRBV10-2,CASNPYGGTEAFF,TGCGCCAGCAACCCCTACGGTGGCACTGAAGCTTTCTTT
.,.,TRBJ1-1,TRBV7-2,CASNQDGGFSGPEAFF,TGTGCCAGCAACCAGGACGGGGGGTTTAGTGGTCCTGAAGCTTTCTTT
.,TRBD1,TRBJ1-1,TRBV5-6,CASSKTGGNTEAFF,TGTGCCAGCAGTAAGACAGGGGGGAACACTGAAGCTTTCTTT
.,TRBD1,TRBJ2-7,TRBV2,CASTGTVSYEQYF,TGTGCCAGCACCGGGACAGTCTCCTACGAGCAGTACTTC
.,TRBD1,TRBJ2-7,TRBV7-3,CASSPGTVRPYEQYF,TGTGCCAGCAGCCCCGGGACAGTGAGACCCTACGAGCAGTACTTC
.,.,TRBJ2-3,TRBV12-2,CASRPRNTQYF,TGTGCAAGTCGCCCGCGAAATACGCAGTATTTT
.,TRBD2,TRBJ2-3,TRBV4-2,CASSSGTSGGLTDTQYF,TGTGCCAGCAGTTCCGGGACTAGCGGGGGCCTCACAGATACGCAGTATTTT
.,TRBD2,TRBJ2-7,TRBV7-2,CASSPGLGLAGEQYF,TGTGCCAGCAGCCCGGGGCTTGGACTAGCGGGGGAGCAGTACTTC
.,.,TRBJ1-5,TRBV5-6,CASSFWGEGEQPQHF,TGTGCCAGCAGCTTCTGGGGGGAGGGGGAGCAGCCCCAGCATTTT
.,.,TRBJ2-5,TRBV4-1,CASSQDPGATTQYF,TGCGCCAGCAGCCAAGATCCAGGGGCAACGACCCAGTACTTC
.,.,TRBJ2-1,TRBV2,CASSEILPLVTRGEQFF,TGTGCCAGCAGTGAAATACTCCCCCTAGTTACCAGGGGTGAGCAGTTCTTC
.,.,TRBJ1-3,TRBV30,CAWSGQGNTIYF,TGTGCCTGGAGTGGACAGGGAAACACCATATATTTT
once,.,TRBJ2-1,TRBV6-6,CASRSRDYEQFF,TGTGCCAGCAGATCACGGGACTATGAGCAGTTCTTC
.,.,TRBJ2-1,TRBV21-1,CASRLGLKNEQFF,TGTGCCAGCAGGTTGGGACTAAAAAATGAGCAGTTCTTC
.,TRBD2,TRBJ2-7,TRBV29-1,CSVDVFGGEGYEQYF,TGCAGCGTTGACGTCTTCGGCGGGGAGGGGTACGAGCAGTACTTC
.,.,TRBJ2-7,TRBV30,CAWTPKAGPYEQYF,TGTGCCTGGACCCCGAAGGCGGGCCCCTACGAGCAGTACTTC
.,TRBD2,TRBJ2-7,TRBV18,CASSPRAGGGEQYF,TGTGCCAGCTCACCACGAGCGGGAGGCGGTGAGCAGTACTTC
.,.,TRBJ1-1,TRBV27,CASSISGKGTEAFF,TGTGCCAGCAGTATTTCAGGGAAGGGCACTGAAGCTTTCTTT
.,TRBD1,TRBJ2-1,TRBV7-2,CASRVRQGASEQFF,TGTGCCAGCAGGGTTCGACAGGGGGCTAGCGAGCAGTTCTTC
.,TRBD1,TRBJ2-3,TRBV5-1,CASSFRDSLRDTQYF,TGCGCCAGCAGCTTCCGGGACAGTCTCAGGGATACGCAGTATTTT
.,.,TRBJ1-2,TRBV4-3,CASSQDPPLRLSDYGYTF,TGCGCCAGCAGCCAAGATCCCCCTTTACGGTTGAGTGACTATGGCTACACCTTC
.,.,TRBJ2-7,TRBV7-2,CATSETATYEQYF,TGTGCCACCTCCGAGACAGCGACCTACGAGCAGTACTTC
.,TRBD1,TRBJ1-4,TRBV27,CASSLGTGRNEKLFF,TGTGCCAGCAGTTTGGGGACAGGTCGAAATGAAAAACTGTTTTTT
.,TRBD2,TRBJ2-7,TRBV7-3,CASSSSGGYEQYF,TGTGCCAGCAGCTCCAGCGGGGGCTACGAGCAGTACTTC
.,.,TRBJ2-7,TRBV27,CASSPSPGSYEQYF,TGTGCCAGCAGTCCCTCGCCGGGATCCTACGAGCAGTACTTC
.,.,TRBJ2-1,TRBV27,CASSLAGPSSYNEQFF,TGTGCCAGCAGTTTAGCGGGGCCAAGCTCCTACAATGAGCAGTTCTTC
.,.,TRBJ1-2,TRBV30,CAWSPLYHRDGDGYTF,TGTGCCTGGAGTCCGTTATATCACAGGGACGGAGATGGCTACACCTTC
.,TRBD1,TRBJ1-1,TRBV27,CASSLRHRGEAFF,TGTGCCAGCAGTCTTCGACACAGGGGTGAAGCTTTCTTT
.,TRBD1,TRBJ2-1,TRBV2,CAGQGANEQFF,TGTGCCGGACAGGGGGCCAATGAGCAGTTCTTC
.,.,TRBJ1-1,TRBV5-4,CASSLEGADTEAFF,TGTGCCAGCAGCTTGGAAGGGGCAGACACTGAAGCTTTCTTT
.,.,TRBJ2-3,TRBV4-2,CASSQGRDTQYF,TGTGCCAGCAGCCAAGGTAGAGATACGCAGTATTTT